This entry lists 12 T cell receptor beta chains sequenced from one sample in a study of kidney transplant recipient with SARS-CoV-2 infection. TCRdb re-called the reads with MiXCR, one entry per CDR3 protein. This table holds 200,000 to 300,000 distinct CDR3 sequences, roughly 26% found once. Sequencing used a blood sample, obtained at baseline and on day 111 from a kidney transplant recipient. Receptors were obtained from a male patient aged 25 to 39 who had COVID-19 and was a kidney transplant recipient. Some T cells may trace back to the graft donor.

This clonotype turned up a few times. The gene calls are TRBV16 and TRBJ1-2; maybe TRBD1 (5 bases). Deletions cut 4 bases from V and 4 bases from J, with 22 bases between. Germline CDR1 KGHSY, CDR2 FQNENV. CDR3 length: 17 residues. The DNA for the CDR3 is TGTGCCAGCAGCCGCGAAGGGGTCGTTAGAAAGACCTATGGCTACACCTTC. Translating gives CASSREGVVRKTYGYTF.

At least ten counts were recorded for this clonotype. The V call is TRBV4-1, the J call TRBJ2-7; the D call may be TRBD1 or TRBD2 (5 bases each). Germline-derived CDR1 and CDR2 are MGHRA and YSYEKL. This CDR3 comprises 15 residues. The V end was cut by 1 base, the J end by 2 bases, with 12 bases between. CDR3 residues: CASSQGQGRAYEQYF. The CDR3 DNA reads as TGCGCCAGCAGCCAAGGGCAGGGACGTGCCTACGAGCAGTACTTC.

Points on this clonotype: A much larger clone sits a single nucleotide away, making a read error possible. This chain links TRBV7-9 with TRBJ1-2, with 7 bases identical to TRBD1. Germline V gives CDR1 SEHNR, CDR2 FQNEAQ (reference sequence). The CDR3 has 14 amino acids. CDR3 bases: TGTGCCAACAGCCCAAGGACAGGCCACTATGGCTACACCTTC. Translated: CANSPRTGHYGYTF.

The table lists this clonotype with many counts. The chain joins TRBV3-2 to TRBJ2-7. TRBV3-2 is a listed pseudogene. The CDR3 runs to 13 residues. CDR3 protein: CASSPEGRYEQYF. As DNA, the CDR3 is TGTGCCAGCAGCCCGGAAGGCCGCTACGAGCAGTACTTC.

This clonotype was observed at least ten times. The chain recombines TRBV12-3 or TRBV12-4 with TRBJ1-1; D is uncertain. This CDR3 has 14 amino acids. With 4 bases removed from V and 1 base from J, the gap between germline ends came to 10 bases. DNA of the CDR3: TGTGCCAGCAGTTGGGCCGGACGGAACACTGAAGCTTTCTTT. Amino acids: CASSWAGRNTEAFF.

The count of this clonotype is one. A much larger clonotype is one base distant, so this may be a read error. The chain couples TRBV5-8 to TRBJ1-2; D gene ambiguous. The germline gives CDR1 SGHTS, CDR2 YDEGEE. This CDR3 has 16 residues. Trimming removed 6 bases at V and 4 bases at J, with 22 bases between. DNA for the CDR3: TGTGCCAGCATGAGGGATCATCCACGAAAGACCTATGGCTACACCTTC. As protein: CASMRDHPRKTYGYTF.

Regarding this clonotype: This may stem from a read error, because a much larger clone lies one nucleotide away. This chain connects TRBV18 to TRBJ2-4, with D possibly TRBD2 on 6 matching bases. CDR1 and CDR2 (germline): KGHSH, LQKENI. The CDR3 contains 16 residues. V gave up 3 bases and J gave up 13 bases, with 25 bases separating them. The chain's CDR3 is CASSPSIEEGLREQYF. The CDR3 DNA sequence: TGTGCCAGCTCACCCAGTATCGAGGAGGGGCTTCGGGAGCAGTACTTC.

Note on this clonotype: Germline and junction disagree at one end, which may indicate a read error. The chain couples TRBV15 to TRBJ1-2; no clear D gene. The length of the CDR3 is 17 residues. Per germline, CDR1 LNHNV and CDR2 YYDKDF (reference sequence). The CDR3 loop is CATSYCRRCGKTYGHTF. The CDR3 nucleotides are TGTGCCACCAGCTATTGTCGAAGGTGTGGAAAGACCTATGGCCACACCTTC.

For this clonotype: This sequence may be a read error, since a much larger clone differs from it by one base. The J gene is TRBJ2-3, the V gene TRBV4-3; 7 bases fit TRBD2. The germline CDR1 and CDR2 sequences are LGHNA and YSLEER. This CDR3 contains 17 residues. The CDR3 DNA sequence: TGCGCCGGCAGCCAAACCCGCGGGAGTTCTAGCACAGATACGCAGTATTTT. It encodes CAGSQTRGSSSTDTQYF.

On this clonotype: A much larger clone lies one base from this, so it may be a read error. In this CDR3 the conserved last residue, phenylalanine or tryptophan, is missing, so a read error is likely. The chain is built from TRBV6-9 and TRBJ1-2; D is unclear. This CDR3 has 17 amino acids. The V end was cut by 5 bases, the J end by 4 bases, with 23 bases between. Germline V gene data show CDR1 as MNHGY and CDR2 as SVAAGI. Written as DNA, the CDR3 is TGTGCCAGCAGTGCCAGTGCGCCTTACGGAAAGACCTATGGCTACACCTCC. Translating it yields CASSASAPYGKTYGYTS.

As to this clonotype: A much larger clonotype is one base distant, so this may be a read error. The chain links TRBV28 to TRBJ2-7; 8 bases are shared with TRBD1. The CDR3 is 14 residues long. With 5 bases clipped from V and 5 bases from J, the junction kept 8 bases outside the gene matches. Looked up from germline, CDR1 is MDHEN and CDR2 is SYDVKM. DNA of the CDR3: TGTGCCAGCAGTGTCCAGGACAGGGTTAACGAGCAGTACTTC. Translating it yields CASSVQDRVNEQYF.

Note on this clonotype: This clone may be a read error of a much larger clone one base away. The chain uses TRBV19 and TRBJ1-1; tentative D call: TRBD1 (6 bases). CDR3 length: 15 residues. Germline CDR1 reads LNHDA; CDR2 reads SQIVND (reference sequence). Here the CDR3 DNA reads TGTGCCAGTACCCCTTTCACCCTCGGGGACACTGAAGCTTCCTTT. Translating it yields CASTPFTLGDTEASF.